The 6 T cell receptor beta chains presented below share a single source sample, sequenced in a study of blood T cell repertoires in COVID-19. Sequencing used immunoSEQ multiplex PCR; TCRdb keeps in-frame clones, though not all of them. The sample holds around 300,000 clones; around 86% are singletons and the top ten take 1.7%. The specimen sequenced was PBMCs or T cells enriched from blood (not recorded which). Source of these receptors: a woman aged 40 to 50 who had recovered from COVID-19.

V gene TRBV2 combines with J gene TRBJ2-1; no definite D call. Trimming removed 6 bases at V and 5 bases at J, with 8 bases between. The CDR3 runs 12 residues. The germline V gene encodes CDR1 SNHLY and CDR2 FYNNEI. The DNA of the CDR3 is TGTGCCAGCAGGTTGGCCAACAATGAGCAGTTCTTC. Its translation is CASRLANNEQFF.

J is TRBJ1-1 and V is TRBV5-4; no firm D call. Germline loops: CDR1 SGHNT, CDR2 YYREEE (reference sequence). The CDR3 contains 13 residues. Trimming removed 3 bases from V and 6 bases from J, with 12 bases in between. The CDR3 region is CASSSPGTAEAFF. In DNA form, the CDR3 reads TGTGCCAGCAGCTCCCCAGGTACTGCTGAAGCTTTCTTT.

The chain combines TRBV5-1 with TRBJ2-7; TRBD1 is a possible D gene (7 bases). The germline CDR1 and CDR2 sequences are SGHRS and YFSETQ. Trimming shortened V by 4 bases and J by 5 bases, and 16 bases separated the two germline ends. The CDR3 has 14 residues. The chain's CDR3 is CASSRGTDKNEQYF. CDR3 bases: TGCGCCAGCAGCCGGGGGACAGACAAAAACGAGCAGTACTTC. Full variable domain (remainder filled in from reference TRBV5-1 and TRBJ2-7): KAGVTQTPRYLIKTRGQQVTLSCSPISGHRSVSWYQQTPGQGLQFLFEYFSETQRNKGNFPGRFSGRQFSNSRSEMNVSTLELGDSALYLCASSRGTDKNEQYFGPGTRLTVT.

The CDR3 loop reads CASSTSPAGTVNEKLFF. Here the CDR3 DNA reads TGTGCCAGCAGCACCTCCCCGGCCGGGACAGTTAATGAAAAACTGTTTTTT. V gene TRBV21-1 combines with J gene TRBJ1-4; TRBD1, as called in the table, went unchecked against the DNA. TRBV21-1 is deemed a pseudogene. The CDR3 has 17 residues.

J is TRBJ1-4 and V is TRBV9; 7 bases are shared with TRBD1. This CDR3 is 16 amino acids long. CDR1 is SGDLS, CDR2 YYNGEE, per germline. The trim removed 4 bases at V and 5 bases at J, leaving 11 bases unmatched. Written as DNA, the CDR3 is TGTGCCAGCAGCCCTCAGGGGGGTCTCTCGAATGAAAAACTGTTTTTT. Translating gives CASSPQGGLSNEKLFF.

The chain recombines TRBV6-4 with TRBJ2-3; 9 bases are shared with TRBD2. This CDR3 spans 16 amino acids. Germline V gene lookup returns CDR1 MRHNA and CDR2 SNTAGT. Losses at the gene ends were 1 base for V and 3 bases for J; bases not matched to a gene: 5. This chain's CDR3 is CASSDFRLAGTDTQYF. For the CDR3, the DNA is TGTGCCAGCAGTGACTTCAGGCTAGCGGGAACAGATACGCAGTATTTT.